The rows below give T cell receptor beta chains drawn from one sample of a study of blood T cells in healthy people across ages. TCRdb fed the 5' RACE reads into MiXCR, producing one record per CDR3 protein. The repertoire has approximately 1.5 million distinct CDR3 sequences, 35% to 45% of them found once; the top ten carry approximately 4%. The sequencing sample was made of blood. These receptor sequences come from a woman between 18 and 29 years old in good health. The CDR3 runs from the conserved cysteine through the conserved F or W. D genes are given only for firm matches. The size of a clone is reported for some rows only, either as once, few or many, or as a class for expanded clones.

J | V | size | D | DNA | CDR3
TRBJ2-7 | TRBV3-1 | . | . | TGTGCGAGCAGCCAAGCCCGGGGGAGTTACTACGAGCAGTACTTC | CASSQARGSYYEQYF
TRBJ2-1 | TRBV5-1 | few | TRBD2 | TGCGCCAGCGCCGTCTCTGCGGGGGATTACAATGAGCAGTTCTTC | CASAVSAGDYNEQFF
TRBJ1-2 | TRBV5-1 | few | TRBD1 | TGCGCCAGCAGCTTGGTGGACAGGAGTGGCTACACCTTC | CASSLVDRSGYTF
TRBJ1-2 | TRBV12-3/TRBV12-4 | . | . | TGTGCCAGCAGTCCCGACGAAACAGGGCCCAGCTACACCTTC | CASSPDETGPSYTF
TRBJ1-2 | TRBV6-2/TRBV6-3 | many | . | TGTGCCAGCAGAACCGGGACAAACGGCTACACCTTC | CASRTGTNGYTF
TRBJ2-5 | TRBV6-1 | . | . | TGTGCCAGCAGTTCCCCGGGACGAAGGGAGACCCAGTACTTC | CASSSPGRRETQYF
TRBJ2-2 | TRBV2 | . | . | TGTGCCAGCAGGGGGGCATCTAACACCGGGGAGCTGTTTTTT | CASRGASNTGELFF
TRBJ1-1 | TRBV20-1 | . | . | TGCAGTACTAGCCGCCAGGGATTGAACACTGAAGCTTTCTTT | CSTSRQGLNTEAFF
TRBJ1-5 | TRBV6-5 | once | TRBD1 | TGTGCCAGCAGTTACGCTGGGACAGGGGGTTCCCACAATCAGCCCCAGCATTTT | CASSYAGTGGSHNQPQHF
TRBJ2-7 | TRBV15 | few | . | TGTGCCACCAGCAGATACCAGGTCGGCTACGAGCAGTACTTC | CATSRYQVGYEQYF
TRBJ1-2 | TRBV9 | few | TRBD1 | TGTGTCAGCAGCGCGACAGGGATCTATGGCTACACCTTC | CVSSATGIYGYTF
TRBJ2-2 | TRBV7-2 | few | . | TGTGCCAGCAGCTTAAAGACTTACACCGGGGAGCTGTTTTTT | CASSLKTYTGELFF
TRBJ2-2 | TRBV20-1 | . | . | TGCAGTGCTCGCCGGGGGTCGAACACCGGGGAGCTGTTTTTT | CSARRGSNTGELFF
TRBJ2-1 | TRBV7-2 | . | TRBD1 | TGTGCCAGCAGCTCCGGACAGGCCCGCTCCTACAATGAGCAGTTCTTC | CASSSGQARSYNEQFF
TRBJ1-4 | TRBV11-2 | once | TRBD1 | TGTGCCAGCAGCTTATTTGGGACAGGAGATGAAAAACTGTTTTTT | CASSLFGTGDEKLFF